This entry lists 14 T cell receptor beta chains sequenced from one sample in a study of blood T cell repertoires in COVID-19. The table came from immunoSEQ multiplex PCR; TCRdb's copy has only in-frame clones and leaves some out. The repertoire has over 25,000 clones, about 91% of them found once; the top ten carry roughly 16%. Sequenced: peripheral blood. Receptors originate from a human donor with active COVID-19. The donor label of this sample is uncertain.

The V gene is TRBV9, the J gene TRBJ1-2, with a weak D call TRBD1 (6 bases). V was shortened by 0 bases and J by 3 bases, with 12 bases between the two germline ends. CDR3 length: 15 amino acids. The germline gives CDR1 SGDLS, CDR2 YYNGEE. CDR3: CASSVGTGKDYGYTF. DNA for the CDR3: TGTGCCAGCAGCGTAGGAACAGGGAAGGACTATGGCTACACCTTC.

CDR3 region: CASSQDRGNEKLFF. The CDR3 DNA reads as TGTGCCAGCAGCCAGGACAGGGGTAATGAAAAACTGTTTTTT. The gene calls are TRBV7-2 and TRBJ1-4; 9 bases are shared with TRBD1. From germline, CDR1 is SGHTA and CDR2 FQGNSA. After removal of 5 bases from V and 4 bases from J, the junction contained 2 bases not matched to a gene. The CDR3 contains 14 residues.

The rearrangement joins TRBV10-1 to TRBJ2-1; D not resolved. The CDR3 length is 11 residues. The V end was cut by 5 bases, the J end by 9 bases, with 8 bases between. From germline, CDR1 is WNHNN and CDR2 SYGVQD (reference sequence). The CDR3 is CASSKPLEQFF. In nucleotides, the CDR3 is TGCGCCAGCAGTAAGCCCCTTGAGCAGTTCTTC.

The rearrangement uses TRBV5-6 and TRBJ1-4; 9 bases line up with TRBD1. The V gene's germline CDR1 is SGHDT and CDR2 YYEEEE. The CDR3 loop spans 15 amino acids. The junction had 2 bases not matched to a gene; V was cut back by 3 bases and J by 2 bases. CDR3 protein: CASSSTGGTNEKLFF. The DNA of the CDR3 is TGTGCCAGCAGCTCTACAGGGGGCACTAATGAAAAACTGTTTTTT.

The CDR3 coding sequence is TGTGCCAGCAGCTTAGTAGCGGGGGCCAGGGAGCAGTACTTC. This codes for CASSLVAGAREQYF. This sequence joins TRBV7-2 and TRBJ2-7; 9 nucleotides line up with TRBD2. Germline V gives CDR1 SGHTA, CDR2 FQGNSA. V dropped 1 base and J dropped 7; count of bases not matched to a gene: 5. This CDR3 has 14 residues. Using reference TRBV7-2 and TRBJ2-7 for the parts outside the CDR3, the full variable domain is GAGVSQSPSNKVTEKGKDVELRCDPISGHTALYWYRQSLGQGLEFLIYFQGNSAPDKSGLPSDRFSAERTGGSVSTLTIQRTQQEDSAVYLCASSLVAGAREQYFGPGTRLTVT.

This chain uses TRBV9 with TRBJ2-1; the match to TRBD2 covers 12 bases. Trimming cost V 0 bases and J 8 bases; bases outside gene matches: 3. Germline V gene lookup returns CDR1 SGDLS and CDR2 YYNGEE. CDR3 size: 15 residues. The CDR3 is CASSVGASGRDEQFF. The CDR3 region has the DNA TGTGCCAGCAGCGTAGGGGCTAGCGGGAGGGATGAGCAGTTCTTC.

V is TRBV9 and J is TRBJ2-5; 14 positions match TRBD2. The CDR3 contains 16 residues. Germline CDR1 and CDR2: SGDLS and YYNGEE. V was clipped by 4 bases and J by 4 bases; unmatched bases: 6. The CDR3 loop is CASSSRLAGGLETQYF. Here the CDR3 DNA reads TGTGCCAGCAGCTCCAGACTAGCGGGGGGGTTAGAGACCCAGTACTTC.

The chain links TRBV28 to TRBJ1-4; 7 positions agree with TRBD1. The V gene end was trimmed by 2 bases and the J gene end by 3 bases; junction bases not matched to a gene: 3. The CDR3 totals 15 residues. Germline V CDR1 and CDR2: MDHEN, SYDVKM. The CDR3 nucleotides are TGTGCCAGCAGTTTAGGGACAGCTTCTAATGAAAAACTGTTTTTT. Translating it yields CASSLGTASNEKLFF. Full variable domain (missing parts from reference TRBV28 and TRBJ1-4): DVKVTQSSRYLVKRTGEKVFLECVQDMDHENMFWYRQDPGLGLRLIYFSYDVKMKEKGDIPEGYSVSREKKERFSLILESASTNQTSMYLCASSLGTASNEKLFFGSGTQLSVL.

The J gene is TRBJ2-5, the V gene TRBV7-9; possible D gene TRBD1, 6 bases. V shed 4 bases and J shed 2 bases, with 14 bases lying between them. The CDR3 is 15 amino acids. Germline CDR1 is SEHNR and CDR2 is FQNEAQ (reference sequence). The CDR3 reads CASSSTGLLQETQYF. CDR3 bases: TGTGCCAGCAGCTCGACAGGCCTACTACAAGAGACCCAGTACTTC.

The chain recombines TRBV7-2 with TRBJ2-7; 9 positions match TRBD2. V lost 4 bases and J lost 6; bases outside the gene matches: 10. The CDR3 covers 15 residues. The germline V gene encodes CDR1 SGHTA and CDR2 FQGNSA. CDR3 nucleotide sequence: TGTGCCAGCAGCTCGGGACTAGCCCGTAAGGGCGAGCAGTACTTC. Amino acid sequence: CASSSGLARKGEQYF.

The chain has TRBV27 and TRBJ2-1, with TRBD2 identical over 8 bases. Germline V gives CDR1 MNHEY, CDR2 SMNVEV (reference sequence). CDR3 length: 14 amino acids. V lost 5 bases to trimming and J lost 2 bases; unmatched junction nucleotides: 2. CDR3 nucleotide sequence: TGTGCCAGCAGTCCGCGGGGGGCCTACAATGAGCAGTTCTTC. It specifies CASSPRGAYNEQFF.

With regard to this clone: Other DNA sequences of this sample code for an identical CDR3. This chain's CDR3 is CASSVGAGSSYEQYF. The CDR3 bases are TGTGCCAGCAGCGTAGGAGCGGGATCCTCCTACGAGCAGTACTTC. The chain employs TRBV9 and TRBJ2-7; 7 bases align to TRBD2. The germline gives CDR1 SGDLS, CDR2 YYNGEE. The CDR3 contains 15 residues. Trimming cost V 0 bases and J 0 bases; bases outside gene matches: 3.

The CDR3 spells CATSKNRDREGYGYTF. Here the CDR3 DNA reads TGTGCCACCAGCAAGAACCGGGACAGGGAAGGGTATGGCTACACCTTC. The V and J genes are TRBV15 and TRBJ1-2; 9 bases are shared with TRBD1. The CDR3 extends over 16 amino acids. V trimming: 4 bases; J trimming: 5 bases; junction bases outside the gene matches: 11. Germline V lookup: CDR1 LNHNV, CDR2 YYDKDF (reference sequence).

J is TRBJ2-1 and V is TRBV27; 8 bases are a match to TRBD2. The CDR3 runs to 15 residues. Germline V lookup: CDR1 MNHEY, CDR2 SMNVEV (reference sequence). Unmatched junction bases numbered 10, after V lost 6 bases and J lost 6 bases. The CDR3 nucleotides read TGTGCCAGCAGGACTAGCGTTGAGTTTCTCAATGAGCAGTTCTTC. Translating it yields CASRTSVEFLNEQFF.